Below are 16 T cell receptor beta chains sequenced from a single sample in a study of blood T cells in healthy people across ages. Alongside a J-beta primer mix, a sample-barcoded 5' primer served in a second PCR lasting about 6 to 12 cycles. TCRdb passed the 5' RACE reads through MiXCR, listing each CDR3 protein once. The table records roughly 1,100,000 distinct CDR3 sequences, roughly 24% of them present only once. The sample was also reused in another study, on T cells of mothers and their children.

The sample comprised blood. The receptors shown here come from a girl aged 2 to 10 in good health.

The chain is built from TRBV20-1 and TRBJ1-5; 9 positions agree with TRBD1. Germline V gene sequence: CDR1 DFQATT, CDR2 SNEGSKA (reference sequence). The CDR3 is made up of 14 amino acids. The J segment lost 8 bases and the V segment lost 6 bases, leaving 11 bases of the junction unmatched. The CDR3 DNA reads TGCAGTGCCTCCGCCTGGGACAGGGTGGAGCCCCAGCATTTT. Its translation: CSASAWDRVEPQHF.

This clonotype was detected a few times. The chain links TRBV11-3 to TRBJ2-3; possibly TRBD2 for D (5 bases). Trimming removed 0 bases from V and 8 bases from J, with 9 bases in between. Looked up from germline, CDR1 is SGHNT and CDR2 is YENEEA. The CDR3 consists of 13 residues. The CDR3 protein is CASSLDYGSTQYF. In nucleotides, the CDR3 is TGTGCCAGCAGCTTAGATTATGGGAGTACGCAGTATTTT.

J is TRBJ1-2 and V is TRBV20-1, with 8 bases that match TRBD1. Germline lookup yields CDR1 DFQATT and CDR2 SNEGSKA (reference sequence). The CDR3 runs to 11 residues. J was trimmed by 7 bases and V by 6 bases; bases with no gene match: 4. The CDR3 protein is CSAEGQGGYTF. In DNA form, the CDR3 reads TGCAGTGCAGAAGGACAGGGTGGCTACACCTTC.

The rearrangement joins TRBV5-1 to TRBJ2-1; no reliable D call. Germline V gene sequence: CDR1 SGHRS, CDR2 YFSETQ. The V end lost 0 bases, the J end lost 8 bases, and 15 bases lay between the germline ends. The CDR3 contains 15 residues. The CDR3 protein is CASSLGRAASDEQFF. For the CDR3, the DNA is TGCGCCAGCAGCTTGGGTAGAGCCGCATCCGATGAGCAGTTCTTC. The variable domain in full, completed from reference TRBV5-1 and TRBJ2-1, reads KAGVTQTPRYLIKTRGQQVTLSCSPISGHRSVSWYQQTPGQGLQFLFEYFSETQRNKGNFPGRFSGRQFSNSRSEMNVSTLELGDSALYLCASSLGRAASDEQFFGPGTRLTVL.

This clonotype was recorded a few times. The chain joins TRBV10-3 to TRBJ2-3; 14 bases are a match to TRBD2. The CDR3 runs 17 residues. The V gene's germline CDR1 is ENHRY and CDR2 SYGVKD. The V and J ends lost 3 bases and 6 bases, in that order; junction bases with no gene match: 8. The CDR3 region has the DNA TGTGCCATCAGTGACTCCCGGACTAGCGGGGGGTTTGATACGCAGTATTTT. The encoded protein is CAISDSRTSGGFDTQYF.

This clonotype has a handful of counts. V is TRBV5-1 and J is TRBJ1-1; 7 bases match TRBD1. There are 11 residues in the CDR3. In germline, CDR1 is SGHRS, CDR2 YFSETQ. After removal of 2 bases from V and 8 bases from J, the junction contained 0 bases not matched to a gene. CDR3 DNA sequence: TGCGCCAGCAGCTTACAGGGGGAAGCTTTCTTT. Protein: CASSLQGEAFF.

The CDR3 nucleotides read TGTGCCAGCAGCCAGAATAGACGTAGTGGGGCCAACGTCCTGACTTTC. Amino acids: CASSQNRRSGANVLTF. The V gene is TRBV27, the J gene TRBJ2-6; no firm D call. This CDR3 comprises 16 residues. Germline V gives CDR1 MNHEY, CDR2 SMNVEV (reference sequence). The V end lost 6 bases, the J end lost 3 bases, and 15 bases lay between the germline ends.

In DNA, the CDR3 is TGTGCCAGCAGTTACGGGGGGCTTAGTGAGCAGTTCTTC. Protein sequence: CASSYGGLSEQFF. The chain recombines TRBV6-2 or TRBV6-3 with TRBJ2-1; D could derive from TRBD1 or TRBD2 (6 bases each). The CDR3 is 13 amino acids. Germline CDR1 reads MNHEY; CDR2 reads SVGEGT. V was shortened by 2 bases and J by 9 bases, with 11 bases between the two germline ends.

This clonotype appeared a few times. J is TRBJ2-2 and V is TRBV29-1; D uncertain. Germline V lookup: CDR1 SQVTM, CDR2 ANQGSEA. The CDR3 runs 16 residues. The V end was cut by 0 bases, the J end by 1 base, with 12 bases between. For the CDR3, the DNA is TGCAGCGTTGAAGATCGAAGGCGCGGGAACACCGGGGAGCTGTTTTTT. Translation gives CSVEDRRRGNTGELFF.

The J gene is TRBJ1-5, the V gene TRBV4-3, with no clear D. V was clipped by 4 bases and J by 2 bases, with 12 bases between them. This CDR3 region has 15 residues. CDR1 is LGHNA and CDR2 is YSLEER in the germline V gene. CDR3 sequence: CASSPRAVGNQPQHF. DNA for the CDR3: TGCGCCAGCAGCCCTAGGGCCGTGGGCAATCAGCCCCAGCATTTT.

This clonotype was counted a few times. V is TRBV3-1 and J is TRBJ2-7, with 8 bases identical to TRBD1. Germline trimming cut 6 bases from V and 6 bases from J; bases unmatched to any gene: 13. Looked up from germline, CDR1 is LGHDT and CDR2 is YNNKEL (reference sequence). The CDR3 is 15 amino acids. The CDR3 loop reads CASSLSGTGGVEQYF. Here the CDR3 DNA reads TGTGCCAGCAGTCTATCCGGGACAGGAGGGGTCGAGCAGTACTTC.

A few counts support this clonotype. The chain links TRBV4-3 to TRBJ2-6; D gene uncertain. The V gene's germline CDR1 is LGHNA and CDR2 YSLEER. There are 18 residues in the CDR3. Trimming removed 1 base from V and 0 bases from J, with 13 bases in between. Here the CDR3 reads CASSQVDVGISGANVLTF. The CDR3 DNA reads TGCGCCAGCAGCCAAGTAGACGTCGGAATCTCTGGGGCCAACGTCCTGACTTTC.

This rearrangement joins TRBV7-6 to TRBJ2-2; D gene uncertain. This CDR3 has 14 residues. The V end was cut by 11 bases, the J end by 2 bases, with 15 bases between. The germline gives CDR1 SGHVS, CDR2 FNYEAQ. The CDR3 reads CAGGGEANTGELFF. The CDR3 coding sequence is TGTGCCGGCGGTGGGGAAGCCAACACCGGGGAGCTGTTTTTT. Variable domain in full (rest from reference TRBV7-6 and TRBJ2-2): GAGVSQSPRYKVTKRGQDVALRCDPISGHVSLYWYRQALGQGPEFLTYFNYEAQQDKSGLPNDRFSAERPEGSISTLTIQRTEQRDSAMYRCAGGGEANTGELFFGEGSRLTVL.

The chain has TRBV20-1 and TRBJ2-5; TRBD2 matches at 8 bases. Matching the DNA end better, TRBJ2-1 makes the J call doubtful. The germline CDR1 and CDR2 sequences are DFQATT and SNEGSKA (reference sequence). The CDR3 spans 15 residues. CDR3 residues: CSARDRLAGHNEQFF. Written as DNA, the CDR3 is TGCAGTGCTAGAGATCGGCTAGCGGGTCACAATGAGCAGTTCTTC.

In its sample, this clonotype was seen a few times. The chain uses TRBV11-2 and TRBJ2-1, with 9 nucleotides matching TRBD2. Germline values: CDR1 SGHAT, CDR2 FQNNGV. CDR3 length equals 18 residues. Germline trimming cut 3 bases from V and 4 bases from J; bases unmatched to any gene: 13. CDR3 coding DNA: TGTGCCAGCAGCTTGGATAGCGGGAGCATTAGGGTTTACAATGAGCAGTTCTTC. It is translated as CASSLDSGSIRVYNEQFF.

The chain has TRBV28 and TRBJ2-7; possibly TRBD2 for D (5 bases). Germline V lookup: CDR1 MDHEN, CDR2 SYDVKM. This CDR3 has 14 amino acids. The V end was cut by 5 bases, the J end by 1 base, with 12 bases between. CDR3 bases: TGTGCCAGCAGTAGCTTGGGAGATTCCTACGAGCAGTACTTC. Amino acid sequence: CASSSLGDSYEQYF.